This TCR beta chain was observed in a study of OX40 agonist ivuxolimab in advanced cancers. About this clone itself: Its antigen is still unknown.

Study conclusions and caveats: Both blood CD4+ and CD8+ T cells showed clonal growth by week 6 at 0.1 to 3.0 mg/kg. Antigen specificity remained undetermined for the expanded peripheral T cells.

Clones were read by immunoSEQ multiplex PCR, and TCRdb kept only the in-frame ones, dropping some. The data hold more than 70,000 clones, with roughly 80% observed a single time. Sequencing used CD4+ or CD8+ T cells sorted from blood, obtained in a trial of the OX40 agonist ivuxolimab. The receptor was isolated from an adult with an advanced solid tumor such as melanoma, head and neck, liver or kidney cancer.

The CDR3 spells CASSRDKGYGYTF. DNA of the CDR3: TGTGCCAGCAGCCGGGACAAGGGCTATGGCTACACCTTC. The chain carries TRBV7-3 and TRBJ1-2, with a weak D call TRBD1 (6 bases). The CDR3 loop spans 13 amino acids. In germline, CDR1 is SGHTA, CDR2 FQGTGA. Trimming shortened V by 5 bases and J by 4 bases, and 11 bases separated the two germline ends.